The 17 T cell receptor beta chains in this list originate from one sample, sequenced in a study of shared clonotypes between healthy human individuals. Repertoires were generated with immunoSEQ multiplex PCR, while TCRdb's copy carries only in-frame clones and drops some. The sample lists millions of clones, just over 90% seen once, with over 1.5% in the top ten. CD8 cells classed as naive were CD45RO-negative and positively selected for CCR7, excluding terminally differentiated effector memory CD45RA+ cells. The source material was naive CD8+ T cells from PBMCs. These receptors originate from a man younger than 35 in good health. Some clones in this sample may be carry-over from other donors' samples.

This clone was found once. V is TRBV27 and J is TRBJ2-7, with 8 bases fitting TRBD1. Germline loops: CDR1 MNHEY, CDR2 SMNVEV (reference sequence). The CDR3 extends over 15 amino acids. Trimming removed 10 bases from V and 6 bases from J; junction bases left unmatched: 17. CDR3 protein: CATQVEWQGAGEQYF. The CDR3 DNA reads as TGTGCCACCCAAGTGGAGTGGCAGGGGGCTGGCGAGCAGTACTTC.

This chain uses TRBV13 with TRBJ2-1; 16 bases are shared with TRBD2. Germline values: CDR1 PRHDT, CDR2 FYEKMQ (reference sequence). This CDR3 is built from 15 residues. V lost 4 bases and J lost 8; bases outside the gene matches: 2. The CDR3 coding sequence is TGTGCCAGCAGCTCGGGACTAGCGGGAGGGGATGAGCAGTTCTTC. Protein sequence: CASSSGLAGGDEQFF.

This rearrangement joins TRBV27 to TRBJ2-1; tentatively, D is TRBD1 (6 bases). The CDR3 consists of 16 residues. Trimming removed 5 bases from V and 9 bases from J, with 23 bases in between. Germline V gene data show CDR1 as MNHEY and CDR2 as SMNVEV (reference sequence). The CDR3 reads CASSPEGVVSFVEQFF. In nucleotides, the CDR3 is TGTGCCAGCAGTCCCGAGGGGGTCGTGTCGTTCGTTGAGCAGTTCTTC.

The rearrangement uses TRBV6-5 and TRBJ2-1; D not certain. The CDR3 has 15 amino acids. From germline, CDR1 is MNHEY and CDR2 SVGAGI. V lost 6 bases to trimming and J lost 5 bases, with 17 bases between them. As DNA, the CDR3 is TGTGCCAGCAGAGGAAGTCCTAATATTAACAATGAGCAGTTCTTC. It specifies CASRGSPNINNEQFF.

Here the CDR3 DNA reads TGTGCCAGCAGCAATCCCCCGGGAGTGGGTCAGGCCGGGGAGCTGTTTTTT. This gives the protein CASSNPPGVGQAGELFF. The V call is TRBV28, the J call TRBJ2-2; tentative D call: TRBD2 (6 bases). The V gene's germline CDR1 is MDHEN and CDR2 SYDVKM. CDR3 length: 17 residues. V was cut by 6 bases and J by 6 bases, with 23 bases left in between.

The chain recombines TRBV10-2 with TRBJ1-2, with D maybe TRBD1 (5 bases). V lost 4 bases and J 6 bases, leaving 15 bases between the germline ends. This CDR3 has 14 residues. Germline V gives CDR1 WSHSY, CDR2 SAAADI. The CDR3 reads CASSVGEGRHGYTF. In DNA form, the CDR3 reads TGCGCCAGCAGTGTAGGGGAGGGGAGGCATGGCTACACCTTC.

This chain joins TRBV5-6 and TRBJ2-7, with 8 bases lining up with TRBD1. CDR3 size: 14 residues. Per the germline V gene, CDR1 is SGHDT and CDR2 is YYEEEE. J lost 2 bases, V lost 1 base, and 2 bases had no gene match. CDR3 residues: CASSLMDRAYEQYF. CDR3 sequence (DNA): TGTGCCAGCAGCTTGATGGACAGGGCCTACGAGCAGTACTTC.

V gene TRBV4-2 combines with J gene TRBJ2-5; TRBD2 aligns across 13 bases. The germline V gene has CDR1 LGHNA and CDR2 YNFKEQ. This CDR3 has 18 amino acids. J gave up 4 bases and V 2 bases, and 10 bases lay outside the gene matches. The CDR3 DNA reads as TGTGCCAGCAGCCAATCTCGGACTAGCGGGAGATATGGAGAGACCCAGTACTTC. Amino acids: CASSQSRTSGRYGETQYF.

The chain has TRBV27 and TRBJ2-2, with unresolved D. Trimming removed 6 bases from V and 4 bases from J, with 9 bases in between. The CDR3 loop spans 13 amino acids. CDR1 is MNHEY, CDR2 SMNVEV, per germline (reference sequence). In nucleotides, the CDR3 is TGTGCCAGCAGCCTACCTGCCACCGGGGAGCTGTTTTTT. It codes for CASSLPATGELFF.

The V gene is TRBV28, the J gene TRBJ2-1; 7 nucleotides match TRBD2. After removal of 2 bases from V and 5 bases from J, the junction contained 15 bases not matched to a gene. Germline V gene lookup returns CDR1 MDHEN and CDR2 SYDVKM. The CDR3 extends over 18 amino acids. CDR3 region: CASSLPLEGGRAHNEQFF. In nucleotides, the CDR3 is TGTGCCAGCAGTTTACCCCTTGAGGGCGGGAGAGCACACAATGAGCAGTTCTTC.

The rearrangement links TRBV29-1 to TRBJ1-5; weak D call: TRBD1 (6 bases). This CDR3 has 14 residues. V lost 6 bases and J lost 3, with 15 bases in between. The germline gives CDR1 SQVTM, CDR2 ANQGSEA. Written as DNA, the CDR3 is TGCAGCGTCCAGACAGGCGGGTTCAATCAGCCCCAGCATTTT. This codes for CSVQTGGFNQPQHF.

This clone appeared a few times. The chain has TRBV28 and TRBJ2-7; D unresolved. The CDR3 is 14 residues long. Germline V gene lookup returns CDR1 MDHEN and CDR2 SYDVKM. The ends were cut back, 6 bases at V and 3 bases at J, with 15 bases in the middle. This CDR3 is CASSPNYAGYEQYF. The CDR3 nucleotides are TGTGCCAGCAGCCCCAACTACGCTGGCTACGAGCAGTACTTC.

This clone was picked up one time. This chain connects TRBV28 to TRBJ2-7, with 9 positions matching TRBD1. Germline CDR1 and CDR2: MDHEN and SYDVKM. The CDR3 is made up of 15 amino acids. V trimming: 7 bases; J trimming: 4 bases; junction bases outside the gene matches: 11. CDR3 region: CASTPRQGGFYEQYF. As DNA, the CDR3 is TGTGCCAGCACTCCAAGACAGGGGGGCTTTTACGAGCAGTACTTC.

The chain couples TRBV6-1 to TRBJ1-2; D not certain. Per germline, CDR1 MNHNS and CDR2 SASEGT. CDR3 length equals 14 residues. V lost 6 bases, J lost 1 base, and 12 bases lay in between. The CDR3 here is CASSTAALNYGYTF. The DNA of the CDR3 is TGTGCCAGCAGCACAGCTGCTCTTAACTATGGCTACACCTTC.

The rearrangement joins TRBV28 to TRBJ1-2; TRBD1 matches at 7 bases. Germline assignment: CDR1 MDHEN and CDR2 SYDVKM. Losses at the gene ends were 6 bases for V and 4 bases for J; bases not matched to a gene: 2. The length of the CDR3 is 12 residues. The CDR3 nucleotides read TGTGCCAGCAGAGGGACAGCCTATGGCTACACCTTC. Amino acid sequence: CASRGTAYGYTF.

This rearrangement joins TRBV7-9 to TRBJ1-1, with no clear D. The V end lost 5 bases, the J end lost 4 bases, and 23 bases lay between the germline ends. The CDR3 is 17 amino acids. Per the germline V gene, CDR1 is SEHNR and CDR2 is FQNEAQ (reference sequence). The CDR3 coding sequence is TGTGCCAGCAGCCCTACCACGGAGTTTGATGGGAGCACTGAAGCTTTCTTT. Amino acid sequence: CASSPTTEFDGSTEAFF.

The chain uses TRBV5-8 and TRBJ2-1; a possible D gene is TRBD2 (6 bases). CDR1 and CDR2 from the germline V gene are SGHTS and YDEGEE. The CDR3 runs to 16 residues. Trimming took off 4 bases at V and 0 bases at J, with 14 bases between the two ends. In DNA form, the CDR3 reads TGTGCCAGCAGCCCGAGGGAGCGGGCCTCCTACAATGAGCAGTTCTTC. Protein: CASSPRERASYNEQFF. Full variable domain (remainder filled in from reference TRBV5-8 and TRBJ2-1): EAGVTQSPTHLIKTRGQQATLRCSPISGHTSVYWYQQALGLGLQFLLWYDEGEERNRGNFPPRFSGRQFPNYSSELNVNALELEDSALYLCASSPRERASYNEQFFGPGTRLTVL.